The entry below describes one T cell receptor (beta chain). Everyone who took part was about 18 to 90 years old, and they came from fewer than 25 US areas. Cohort allocation depended upon clinical history that participants reported. As handled by the study authors: By means of reference gene primer amplification, nucleated cell counts were estimated. Sequencing was performed with immunoSEQ multiplex PCR; in TCRdb, only in-frame clones are kept and a portion is missing. V, J and clone size derive from that table, while D and trimming were established from the DNA sequence. The table lists approximately 190,000 clones, 82% of them singletons, with more than 4% in the top ten. The record originates from a study of blood T cell repertoires in COVID-19. Study background: T cells, B-cell-depleted T cells, or PBMCs supplied cDNA or gDNA.

J was trimmed by 4 bases and V by 4 bases; bases with no gene match: 6. CDR1 is SNHLY, CDR2 FYNNEI, per germline. The CDR3 is 16 amino acids. What was sequenced was PBMCs or T cells enriched from blood (not recorded which). This clonotype originated in a woman aged 60-75 years with acute COVID-19. This chain connects TRBV2 to TRBJ1-5; 11 bases are shared with TRBD1. CDR3 coding DNA: TGTGCCAGCAGTGGACGGGGGACAGGGGGAAATCAGCCCCAGCATTTT. Protein sequence: CASSGRGTGGNQPQHF.